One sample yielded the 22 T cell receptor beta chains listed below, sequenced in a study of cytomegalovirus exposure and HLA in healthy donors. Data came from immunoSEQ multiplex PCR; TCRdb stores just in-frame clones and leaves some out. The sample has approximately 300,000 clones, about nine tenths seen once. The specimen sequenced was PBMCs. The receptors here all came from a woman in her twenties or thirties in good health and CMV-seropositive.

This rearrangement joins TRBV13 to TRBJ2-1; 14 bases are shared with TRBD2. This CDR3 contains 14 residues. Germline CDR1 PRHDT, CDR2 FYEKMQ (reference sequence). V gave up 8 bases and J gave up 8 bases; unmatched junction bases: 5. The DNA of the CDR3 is TGTGCCAGCCAGGGACTAGCGGGAGTTGATGAGCAGTTCTTC. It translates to CASQGLAGVDEQFF.

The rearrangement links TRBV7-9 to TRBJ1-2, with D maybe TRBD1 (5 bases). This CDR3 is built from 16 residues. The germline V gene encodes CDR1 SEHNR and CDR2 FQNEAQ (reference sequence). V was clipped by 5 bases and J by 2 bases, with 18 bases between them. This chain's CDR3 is CASSQDTGQFNYGYTF. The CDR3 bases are TGTGCCAGCAGCCAAGACACCGGACAATTCAACTATGGCTACACCTTC.

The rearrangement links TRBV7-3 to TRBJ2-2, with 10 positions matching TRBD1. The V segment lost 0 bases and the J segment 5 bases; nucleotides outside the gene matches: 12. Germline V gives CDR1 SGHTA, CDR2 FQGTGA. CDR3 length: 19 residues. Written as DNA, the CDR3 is TGTGCCAGCAGCTTAACCCCCCTTCGGACAGGGGGTAGGACCGGGGAGCTGTTTTTT. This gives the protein CASSLTPLRTGGRTGELFF.

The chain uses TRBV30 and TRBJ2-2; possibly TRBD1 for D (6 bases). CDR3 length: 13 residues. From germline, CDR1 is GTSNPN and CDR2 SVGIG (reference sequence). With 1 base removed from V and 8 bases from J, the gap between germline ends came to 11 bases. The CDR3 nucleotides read TGTGCCTGGAGTGGGCAGGGGATGGGGGAGCTGTTTTTT. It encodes CAWSGQGMGELFF.

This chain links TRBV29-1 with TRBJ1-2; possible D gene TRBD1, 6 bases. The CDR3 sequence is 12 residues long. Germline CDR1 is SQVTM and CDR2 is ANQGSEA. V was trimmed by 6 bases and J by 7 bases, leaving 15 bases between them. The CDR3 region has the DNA TGCAGCGTCGCACAGGGTATCGGTGGCTACACCTTC. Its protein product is CSVAQGIGGYTF.

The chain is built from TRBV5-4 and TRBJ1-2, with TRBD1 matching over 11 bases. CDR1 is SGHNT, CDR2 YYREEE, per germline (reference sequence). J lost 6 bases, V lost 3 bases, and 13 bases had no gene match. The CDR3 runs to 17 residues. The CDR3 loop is CASSSRTGGLARNGYTF. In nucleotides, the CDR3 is TGTGCCAGCAGCTCCAGGACAGGGGGCTTGGCGAGGAATGGCTACACCTTC.

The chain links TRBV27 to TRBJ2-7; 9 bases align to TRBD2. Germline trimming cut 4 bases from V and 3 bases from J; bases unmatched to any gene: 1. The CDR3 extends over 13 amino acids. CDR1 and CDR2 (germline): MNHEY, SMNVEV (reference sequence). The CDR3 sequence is CASSYSGGYEQYF. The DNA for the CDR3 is TGTGCCAGCAGTTATAGCGGGGGCTACGAGCAGTACTTC.

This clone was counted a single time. Here the CDR3 DNA reads TGTGCCAGCAGCATGGACAGGGGCCGCTACAATGAGCAGTTCTTC. This codes for CASSMDRGRYNEQFF. The chain joins TRBV6-5 to TRBJ2-1; 9 bases agree with TRBD1. V was clipped by 6 bases and J by 3 bases; unmatched bases: 6. The CDR3 has 15 amino acids. Germline CDR1 reads MNHEY; CDR2 reads SVGAGI.

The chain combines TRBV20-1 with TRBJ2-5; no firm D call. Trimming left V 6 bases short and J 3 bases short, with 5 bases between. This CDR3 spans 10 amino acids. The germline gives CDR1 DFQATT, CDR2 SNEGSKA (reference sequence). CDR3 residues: CSANEETQYF. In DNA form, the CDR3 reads TGCAGTGCCAACGAAGAGACCCAGTACTTC.

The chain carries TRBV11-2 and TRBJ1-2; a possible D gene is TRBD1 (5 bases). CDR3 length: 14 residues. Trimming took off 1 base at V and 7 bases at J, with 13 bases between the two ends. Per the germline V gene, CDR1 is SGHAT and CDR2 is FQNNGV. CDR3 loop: CASSLAQGAGGYTF. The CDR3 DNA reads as TGTGCCAGCAGCTTAGCCCAGGGTGCCGGTGGCTACACCTTC.

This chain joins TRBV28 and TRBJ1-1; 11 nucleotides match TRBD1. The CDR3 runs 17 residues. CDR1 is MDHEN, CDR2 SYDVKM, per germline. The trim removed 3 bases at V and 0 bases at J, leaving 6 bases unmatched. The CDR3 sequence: CASSFWDRGKMNTEAFF. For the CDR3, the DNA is TGTGCCAGCAGTTTTTGGGACAGGGGGAAAATGAACACTGAAGCTTTCTTT.

CDR3 sequence reads: CASSLRGRGRNQPQHF. CDR3 in DNA: TGTGCCAGCAGCTTAAGGGGCAGGGGTAGGAATCAGCCCCAGCATTTT. The chain combines TRBV7-8 with TRBJ1-5; weak D call: TRBD1 (6 bases). This CDR3 contains 16 residues. Trimming removed 2 bases from V and 4 bases from J, with 15 bases in between. CDR1 is SGHVS and CDR2 is FQNEAQ in the germline V gene.

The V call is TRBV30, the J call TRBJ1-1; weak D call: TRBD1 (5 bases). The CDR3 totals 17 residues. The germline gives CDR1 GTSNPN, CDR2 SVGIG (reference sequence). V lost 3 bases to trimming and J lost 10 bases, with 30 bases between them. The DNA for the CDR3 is TGTGCCTGGAGAGCTACGCGCAGCCTGGGGGTCCAACTATCAGCTTTCTTT. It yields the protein CAWRATRSLGVQLSAFF.

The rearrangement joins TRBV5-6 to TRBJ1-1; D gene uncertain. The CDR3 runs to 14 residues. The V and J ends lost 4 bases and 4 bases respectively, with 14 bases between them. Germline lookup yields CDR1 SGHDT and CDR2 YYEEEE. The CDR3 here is CASSPGWGFTEAFF. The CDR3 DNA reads TGTGCCAGCAGCCCGGGGTGGGGTTTCACTGAAGCTTTCTTT.

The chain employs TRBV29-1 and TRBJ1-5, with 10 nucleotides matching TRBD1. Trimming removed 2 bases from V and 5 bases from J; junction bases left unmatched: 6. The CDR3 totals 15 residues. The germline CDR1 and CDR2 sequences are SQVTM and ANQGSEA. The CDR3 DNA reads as TGCAGCGTTGAAACGACAGGGGGCAGAGATCAGCCCCAGCATTTT. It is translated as CSVETTGGRDQPQHF.

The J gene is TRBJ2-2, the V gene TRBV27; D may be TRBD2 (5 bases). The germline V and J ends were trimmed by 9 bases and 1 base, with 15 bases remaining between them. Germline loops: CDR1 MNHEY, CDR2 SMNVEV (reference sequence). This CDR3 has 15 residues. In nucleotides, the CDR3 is TGTGCCAGTTCCCAGCAAGCGGTGAACACCGGGGAGCTGTTTTTT. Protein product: CASSQQAVNTGELFF.

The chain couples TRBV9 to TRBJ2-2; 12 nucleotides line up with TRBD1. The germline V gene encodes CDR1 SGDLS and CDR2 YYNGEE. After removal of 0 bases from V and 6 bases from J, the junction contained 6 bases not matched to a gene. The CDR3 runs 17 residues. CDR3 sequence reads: CASSVEGTGGLAGELFF. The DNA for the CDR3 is TGTGCCAGCAGCGTAGAAGGGACAGGGGGCTTGGCCGGGGAGCTGTTTTTT.

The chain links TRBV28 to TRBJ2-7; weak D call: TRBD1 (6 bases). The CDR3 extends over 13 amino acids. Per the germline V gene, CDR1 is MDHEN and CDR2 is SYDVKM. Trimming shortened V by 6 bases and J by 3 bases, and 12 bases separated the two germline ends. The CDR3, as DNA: TGTGCCAGCAGGGGAGTGGACAGCTACGAGCAGTACTTC. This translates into CASRGVDSYEQYF. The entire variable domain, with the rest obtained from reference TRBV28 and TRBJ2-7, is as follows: DVKVTQSSRYLVKRTGEKVFLECVQDMDHENMFWYRQDPGLGLRLIYFSYDVKMKEKGDIPEGYSVSREKKERFSLILESASTNQTSMYLCASRGVDSYEQYFGPGTRLTVT.

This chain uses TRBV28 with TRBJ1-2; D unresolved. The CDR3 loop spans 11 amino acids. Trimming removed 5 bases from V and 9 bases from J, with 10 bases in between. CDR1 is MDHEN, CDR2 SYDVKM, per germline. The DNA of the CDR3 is TGTGCCAGCAGTCTCGAACTTAGCTACACCTTC. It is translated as CASSLELSYTF.

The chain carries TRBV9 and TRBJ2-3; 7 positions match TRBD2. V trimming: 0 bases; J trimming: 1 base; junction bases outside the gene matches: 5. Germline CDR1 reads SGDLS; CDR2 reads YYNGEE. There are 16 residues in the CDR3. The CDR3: CASSVGGRGGTDTQYF. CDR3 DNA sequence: TGTGCCAGCAGCGTAGGTGGACGGGGGGGCACAGATACGCAGTATTTT.

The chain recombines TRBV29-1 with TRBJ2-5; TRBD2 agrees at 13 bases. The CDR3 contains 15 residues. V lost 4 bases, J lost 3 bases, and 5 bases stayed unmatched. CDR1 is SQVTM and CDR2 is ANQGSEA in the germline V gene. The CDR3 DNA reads TGCAGCGTTGTCCTGGGACTAGCGGGGAAAGAGACCCAGTACTTC. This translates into CSVVLGLAGKETQYF. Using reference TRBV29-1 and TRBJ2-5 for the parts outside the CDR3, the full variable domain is SAVISQKPSRDICQRGTSLTIQCQVDSQVTMMFWYRQQPGQSLTLIATANQGSEATYESGFVIDKFPISRPNLTFSTLTVSNMSPEDSSIYLCSVVLGLAGKETQYFGPGTRLLVL.

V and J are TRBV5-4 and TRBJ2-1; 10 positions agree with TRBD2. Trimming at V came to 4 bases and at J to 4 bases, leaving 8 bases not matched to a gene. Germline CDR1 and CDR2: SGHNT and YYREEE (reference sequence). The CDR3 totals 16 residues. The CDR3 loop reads CASSQKTSGLYNEQFF. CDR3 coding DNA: TGTGCCAGCAGCCAAAAGACTAGCGGGCTATACAATGAGCAGTTCTTC. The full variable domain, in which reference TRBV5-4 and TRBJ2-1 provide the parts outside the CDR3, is ETGVTQSPTHLIKTRGQQVTLRCSSQSGHNTVSWYQQALGQGPQFIFQYYREEENGRGNFPPRFSGLQFPNYSSELNVNALELDDSALYLCASSQKTSGLYNEQFFGPGTRLTVL.